This T cell receptor (beta chain) is drawn from a study of blood T cell repertoires in COVID-19. The CDR3 sequence is 16 residues long. In germline, CDR1 is ENHRY, CDR2 SYGVKD. Trimming cost V 10 bases and J 0 bases; bases outside gene matches: 13. Libraries were prepared by immunoSEQ multiplex PCR; TCRdb keeps only in-frame clonotypes and omits some of them. The data hold 150,000 to 200,000 clones, with under 85% observed a single time. The V and J genes are TRBV10-3 and TRBJ2-3, with 7 bases identical to TRBD1. The material sequenced was PBMCs or T cells enriched from blood (not recorded which). This TCR was sampled from a man aged 45 to 65 who had recovered from COVID-19. This CDR3 reads CATKNLDRLSTDTQYF. For the CDR3, the DNA is TGTGCCACAAAAAACCTGGACAGGCTTAGCACAGATACGCAGTATTTT.